The 27 T cell receptor beta chains below were found in one sample sequenced in a study of T-cell reconstitution after alpha-beta-depleted transplantation in children. Unique molecular identifiers were used in preparing the TCRbeta library. MiXCR, run by TCRdb on the PCR reads, gives a single entry per CDR3 protein. The table records 250,000 to 350,000 distinct CDR3 sequences, approximately 23% of them present only once. Sample: PBMCs, mostly from graft donor cells, taken 180 days after TCRalphabeta/CD19-depleted stem cell transplant. The source of these receptors is a male patient younger than 18 who had a stem cell transplant for acute lymphoblastic leukemia, so the T cells may come from the graft donor.

This clonotype occurred a few times. Sequence at one end of the junction differs from germline and may be a read error. The V gene is TRBV10-3, the J gene TRBJ2-3; TRBD2 matches at 11 bases. Germline V CDR1 and CDR2: ENHRY, SYGVKD. The CDR3 contains 17 residues. The CDR3 DNA follows: TGTGCCAGCAGTGAGTCTAGCGGGAGGAGGGGGACAGATACGCAGTATTTT. This translates into CASSESSGRRGTDTQYF.

This clonotype was counted many times. The CDR3 bases are TGTGCCACCAGTGACCCGAGACAGGCCATCGAAAAACTGTTTTTT. This sequence encodes CATSDPRQAIEKLFF. The chain joins TRBV24-1 to TRBJ1-4; a weak D match, TRBD1 (6 bases). With 4 bases removed from V and 8 bases from J, the gap between germline ends came to 16 bases. The CDR3 is 15 amino acids. CDR1 and CDR2 from the germline V gene are KGHDR and SFDVKD.

The chain recombines TRBV18 with TRBJ2-7; the D gene is possibly TRBD1 (6 bases). Germline assignment: CDR1 KGHSH and CDR2 LQKENI. The V and J ends lost 5 bases and 5 bases respectively, with 10 bases between them. The CDR3 loop spans 12 amino acids. The CDR3 reads CASSANRDEQYF. Written as DNA, the CDR3 is TGTGCCAGCTCAGCCAACAGGGACGAGCAGTACTTC.

This clonotype showed up just a few times. The V gene is TRBV5-1, the J gene TRBJ2-7; 7 bases line up with TRBD1. Trimming removed 4 bases from V and 0 bases from J; junction bases left unmatched: 10. Germline CDR1 SGHRS, CDR2 YFSETQ. The CDR3 sequence is 16 residues long. The CDR3, as DNA: TGCGCCAGCAGCACAGGGGCAAGCGGCCTCTCCTACGAGCAGTACTTC. It is translated as CASSTGASGLSYEQYF.

The V call is TRBV9, the J call TRBJ2-1; 7 bases are shared with TRBD2. Germline values: CDR1 SGDLS, CDR2 YYNGEE. The J segment lost 2 bases and the V segment lost 4 bases, leaving 9 bases of the junction unmatched. CDR3 size: 16 residues. The DNA of the CDR3 is TGTGCCAGCAGCCCGTGGGAGGGAGGGACCTACAATGAGCAGTTCTTC. Its protein product is CASSPWEGGTYNEQFF.

This clonotype came up a few times. The rearrangement links TRBV12-3 or TRBV12-4 to TRBJ2-7; D not resolved. The CDR3 is made up of 14 amino acids. Trimming stripped 0 bases from V and 2 bases from J, with 8 bases between. The CDR3 reads CASSLAGPAYEQYF. CDR3 DNA sequence: TGTGCCAGCAGTTTAGCGGGTCCAGCCTACGAGCAGTACTTC.

The J gene is TRBJ2-1, the V gene TRBV4-1; the match to TRBD2 covers 12 bases. The germline gives CDR1 MGHRA, CDR2 YSYEKL. CDR3 length: 21 residues. The J segment lost 2 bases and the V segment lost 1 base, leaving 15 bases of the junction unmatched. CDR3 nucleotide sequence: TGCGCCAGCAGCCAAGTAAAGCTAGCGGGAGGGCCGGGGCGCCCCTACAATGAGCAGTTCTTC. Translating it yields CASSQVKLAGGPGRPYNEQFF.

The sample holds many counts of this clonotype. The rearrangement uses TRBV5-1 and TRBJ2-7; 14 bases align to TRBD2. J gave up 5 bases and V 4 bases, and 11 bases lay outside the gene matches. This CDR3 region has 17 residues. CDR1 is SGHRS and CDR2 is YFSETQ in the germline V gene. CDR3: CASSPGTSGRSTHEQYF. The CDR3 nucleotides read TGCGCCAGCAGCCCGGGGACTAGCGGGAGAAGTACCCACGAGCAGTACTTC. Full variable domain (outside the CDR3, taken from reference TRBV5-1 and TRBJ2-7): KAGVTQTPRYLIKTRGQQVTLSCSPISGHRSVSWYQQTPGQGLQFLFEYFSETQRNKGNFPGRFSGRQFSNSRSEMNVSTLELGDSALYLCASSPGTSGRSTHEQYFGPGTRLTVT.

This sequence joins TRBV6-5 and TRBJ2-7; no clear D. Germline CDR1 and CDR2: MNHEY and SVGAGI. The CDR3 consists of 16 residues. V lost 3 bases and J 1 base, leaving 16 bases between the germline ends. The CDR3 loop reads CASSYRLQKPSYEQYF. DNA of the CDR3: TGTGCCAGCAGTTATAGGTTACAAAAGCCGTCCTACGAGCAGTACTTC.

This chain uses TRBV21-1 with TRBJ2-6; TRBD1 reflects the table's D call only, with no check against the DNA. TRBV21-1 constitutes a pseudogene. The CDR3 is 19 residues long. The CDR3 reads CASSKEWGVFSSGANVLTF. CDR3 DNA: TGTGCCAGCAGCAAAGAATGGGGGGTCTTTAGCTCTGGGGCCAACGTCCTGACTTTC.

This sequence joins TRBV25-1 and TRBJ2-7; D not resolved. V was shortened by 1 base and J by 5 bases, with 15 bases between the two germline ends. Germline V gene sequence: CDR1 MGHDK, CDR2 SYGVNS. There are 15 residues in the CDR3. The CDR3, as DNA: TGTGCCAGCAGTGAATTAGGTACATCAGACCACGAGCAGTACTTC. Protein: CASSELGTSDHEQYF.

This clonotype was counted only a few times. One end of the junction does not line up with germline, which may come from a read error. V and J are TRBV5-1 and TRBJ2-2, with D perhaps matching TRBD2 (5 bases). This CDR3 is built from 15 residues. Germline V gene data show CDR1 as SGHRS and CDR2 as YFSETQ. This CDR3 reads CASNLDGKNTGELFF. CDR3 in DNA: TGCGCCAGCAACTTGGACGGGAAGAACACCGGGGAGCTGTTTTTT.

The rearrangement uses TRBV5-6 and TRBJ2-7, with 10 nucleotides matching TRBD1. Germline assignment: CDR1 SGHDT and CDR2 YYEEEE. This CDR3 has 13 amino acids. The trim removed 3 bases at V and 12 bases at J, leaving 9 bases unmatched. This CDR3 is CASSSRQGAIRYF. The CDR3 coding sequence is TGTGCCAGCAGCTCCAGACAGGGGGCGATTAGGTACTTC.

V usage is TRBV10-3 and J usage is TRBJ2-1; D possibly uses TRBD1 or TRBD2 (5 bases each). Germline lookup yields CDR1 ENHRY and CDR2 SYGVKD. The CDR3 extends over 19 amino acids. The ends were cut back, 6 bases at V and 0 bases at J, with 24 bases in the middle. CDR3 region: CAISWGTHRPLRSYNEQFF. CDR3 DNA sequence: TGTGCCATCAGCTGGGGGACCCACAGACCCCTCCGCTCCTACAATGAGCAGTTCTTC.

In this sample, this clonotype turned up a few times. This chain joins TRBV7-9 and TRBJ1-6; D is perhaps TRBD1 (6 bases). Germline CDR1 reads SEHNR; CDR2 reads FQNEAQ (reference sequence). This CDR3 has 16 amino acids. Trimming cost V 4 bases and J 6 bases, with 16 bases left between them. Here the CDR3 reads CASSSQATGLNSPLHF. CDR3 sequence (DNA): TGTGCCAGCAGCTCCCAAGCGACAGGCCTTAATTCACCCCTCCACTTT.

In its sample, this clonotype was seen once. V and J are TRBV6-5 and TRBJ2-1, with D perhaps given as TRBD1 or TRBD2 (6 bases each). Trimming pared 2 bases from V and 8 bases from J, leaving 19 bases between. CDR1 and CDR2 (germline): MNHEY, SVGAGI. This CDR3 contains 16 residues. CDR3 coding DNA: TGTGCCAGCAGTTACAACCGGGGGCAAGTTCTTCATGAGCAGTTCTTC. It codes for CASSYNRGQVLHEQFF.

This clonotype was found a few times. V gene TRBV4-1 combines with J gene TRBJ2-1; perhaps TRBD1 as D (5 bases). The CDR3 extends over 15 amino acids. V was cut by 2 bases and J by 5 bases, with 13 bases left in between. From germline, CDR1 is MGHRA and CDR2 YSYEKL. CDR3 sequence: CASSQPRDRDNEQFF. The CDR3 DNA is TGCGCCAGCAGCCAACCCAGAGACAGAGACAATGAGCAGTTCTTC.

The V and J genes are TRBV11-2 and TRBJ2-2, with 9 bases that match TRBD2. J was trimmed by 1 base and V by 0 bases; bases with no gene match: 0. CDR3 length equals 16 residues. CDR1 is SGHAT, CDR2 FQNNGV, per germline. CDR3 protein: CASSLETSGNTGELFF. CDR3 in DNA: TGTGCCAGCAGCTTAGAGACTAGCGGGAACACCGGGGAGCTGTTTTTT.

CDR3 protein: CASSLRNRVDSPLHF. The CDR3 region has the DNA TGTGCCAGCAGCTTAAGGAACAGGGTTGATTCACCCCTCCACTTT. The V gene is TRBV7-3, the J gene TRBJ1-6; a possible D gene is TRBD1 (6 bases). The V and J ends lost 1 base and 8 bases respectively, with 12 bases between them. The CDR3 runs 15 residues. Germline V lookup: CDR1 SGHTA, CDR2 FQGTGA.

J is TRBJ2-5 and V is TRBV18; D is undetermined. Germline loops: CDR1 KGHSH, CDR2 LQKENI. V dropped 3 bases and J dropped 1 base, with 9 bases sitting between them. This CDR3 spans 14 amino acids. The DNA of the CDR3 is TGTGCCAGCTCACCCTTCGGAACCCAAGAGACCCAGTACTTC. Protein product: CASSPFGTQETQYF.

The V and J genes are TRBV25-1 and TRBJ1-1, with TRBD1 as a possible D gene (5 bases). The CDR3 sequence is 13 residues long. Trimming shortened V by 6 bases and J by 5 bases, and 13 bases separated the two germline ends. Germline lookup yields CDR1 MGHDK and CDR2 SYGVNS. CDR3 protein: CASSLGDSTEAFF. In DNA, the CDR3 is TGTGCCAGCAGCCTGGGGGACTCGACTGAAGCTTTCTTT. The full variable domain, its missing parts supplied by reference TRBV25-1 and TRBJ1-1, is EADIYQTPRYLVIGTGKKITLECSQTMGHDKMYWYQQDPGMELHLIHYSYGVNSTEKGDLSSESTVSRIRTEHFPLTLESARPSHTSQYLCASSLGDSTEAFFGQGTRLTVV.

The rearrangement joins TRBV18 to TRBJ2-7, with 10 nucleotides matching TRBD2. Germline V gene data show CDR1 as KGHSH and CDR2 as LQKENI. Trimming removed 3 bases from V and 3 bases from J; junction bases left unmatched: 5. The CDR3 loop spans 15 amino acids. The CDR3 sequence is CASSPRSSGSYEQYF. The CDR3 DNA follows: TGTGCCAGCTCACCCCGATCTAGCGGGAGCTACGAGCAGTACTTC.

This clonotype was detected only a few times. The chain employs TRBV27 and TRBJ2-7; D call uncertain. CDR3 length equals 12 residues. Trimming cost V 5 bases and J 3 bases, with 8 bases left between them. Germline CDR1 reads MNHEY; CDR2 reads SMNVEV (reference sequence). CDR3 sequence (DNA): TGTGCCAGCAGTGCAGACTTCTACGAGCAGTACTTC. Protein product: CASSADFYEQYF.

The chain carries TRBV5-1 and TRBJ1-6; D gene uncertain. Germline assignment: CDR1 SGHRS and CDR2 YFSETQ. Trimming removed 4 bases at V and 4 bases at J, with 18 bases between. The CDR3 has 17 amino acids. The CDR3: CASSPQPRQAYNSPLHF. In nucleotides, the CDR3 is TGCGCCAGCAGCCCTCAGCCCCGTCAGGCGTATAATTCACCCCTCCACTTT.

Turning to this clonotype: Likely a read error: the CDR3 ends without its conserved phenylalanine or tryptophan. The chain is built from TRBV7-9 and TRBJ2-4; D is unclear. Germline V lookup: CDR1 SEHNR, CDR2 FQNEAQ (reference sequence). The CDR3 is made up of 16 amino acids. V shed 5 bases and J shed 4 bases, with 18 bases lying between them. The CDR3 bases are TGTGCCAGCAGCCCCCCCGGACCCTACCTGAAAAACATTCAGTACTAC. Translating it yields CASSPPGPYLKNIQYY.

This clonotype turned up a few times. This rearrangement joins TRBV2 to TRBJ2-7; tentative D call: TRBD1 (5 bases). Germline-derived CDR1 and CDR2 are SNHLY and FYNNEI. The CDR3 length is 13 residues. Trimming shortened V by 3 bases and J by 6 bases, and 12 bases separated the two germline ends. CDR3: CASSDYRIVEQYF. Written as DNA, the CDR3 is TGTGCCAGCAGTGACTACAGGATCGTCGAGCAGTACTTC.

The chain uses TRBV21-1 and TRBJ1-2. TRBV21-1 is classified as a pseudogene. The CDR3 extends over 19 amino acids. For the CDR3, the DNA is TGTGCCAGCAGCAAAGCCAGAGCTTCGTTCGCTCGGCCGTTAGATGGCTACACCTTC. It encodes CASSKARASFARPLDGYTF.